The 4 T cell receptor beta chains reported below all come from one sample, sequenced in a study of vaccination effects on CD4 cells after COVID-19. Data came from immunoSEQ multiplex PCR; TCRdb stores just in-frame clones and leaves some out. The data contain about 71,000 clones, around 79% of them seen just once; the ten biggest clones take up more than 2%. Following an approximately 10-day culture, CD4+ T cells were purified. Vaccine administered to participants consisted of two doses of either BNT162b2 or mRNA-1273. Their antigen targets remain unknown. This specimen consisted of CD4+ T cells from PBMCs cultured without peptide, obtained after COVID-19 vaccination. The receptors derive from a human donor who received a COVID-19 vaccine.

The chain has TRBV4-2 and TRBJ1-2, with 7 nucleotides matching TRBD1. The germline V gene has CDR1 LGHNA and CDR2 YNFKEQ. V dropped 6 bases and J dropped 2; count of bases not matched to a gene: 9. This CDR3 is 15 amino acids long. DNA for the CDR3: TGTGCCAGCAGTGGGGAAGGGGGCCCAAACTATGGCTACACCTTC. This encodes CASSGEGGPNYGYTF.

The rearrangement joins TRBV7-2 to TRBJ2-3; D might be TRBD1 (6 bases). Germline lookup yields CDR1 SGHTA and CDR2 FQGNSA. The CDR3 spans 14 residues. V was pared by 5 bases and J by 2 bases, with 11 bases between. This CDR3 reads CASSLQGYTDTQYF. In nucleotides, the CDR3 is TGTGCCAGCAGCCTCCAGGGGTACACAGATACGCAGTATTTT. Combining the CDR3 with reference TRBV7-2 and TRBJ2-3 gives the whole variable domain GAGVSQSPSNKVTEKGKDVELRCDPISGHTALYWYRQSLGQGLEFLIYFQGNSAPDKSGLPSDRFSAERTGGSVSTLTIQRTQQEDSAVYLCASSLQGYTDTQYFGPGTRLTVL.

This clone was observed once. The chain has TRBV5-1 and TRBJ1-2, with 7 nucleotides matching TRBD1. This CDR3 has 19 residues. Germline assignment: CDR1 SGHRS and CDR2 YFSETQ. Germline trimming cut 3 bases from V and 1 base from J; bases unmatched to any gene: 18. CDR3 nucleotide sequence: TGCGCCAGCAGCTGGAATGTACGACAGGGTAACATCGGTAACTATGGCTACACCTTC. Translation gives CASSWNVRQGNIGNYGYTF.

CDR3 coding DNA: TGTGCCACCAGTGATTTTCAGGGGCAAGAGACCCAGTACTTC. Its protein is CATSDFQGQETQYF. The chain combines TRBV24-1 with TRBJ2-5; D is possibly TRBD1 (6 bases). CDR3 size: 14 residues. V was pared by 1 base and J by 2 bases, with 7 bases between. Germline assignment: CDR1 KGHDR and CDR2 SFDVKD.